The 25 T cell receptor beta chains given below trace back to one sample, sequenced in a study of T-cell reconstitution after alpha-beta-depleted transplantation in children. Unique molecular identifiers were built into the TCRbeta library. Via MiXCR, TCRdb re-called the PCR reads, giving one row per CDR3 protein. The profile shows 80,000 or so distinct CDR3 sequences, around 14% of them singletons. Here the sequenced sample was PBMCs, mostly from graft donor cells, taken 180 days after TCRalphabeta/CD19-depleted stem cell transplant. The receptors shown here come from a male patient aged 2-9 years who had a stem cell transplant for acute lymphoblastic leukemia, so the T cells may come from the graft donor.

The CDR3 DNA is TGTGCCAGCAGCGTAGTAGGGGATACGCAGTATTTT. It codes for CASSVVGDTQYF. J is TRBJ2-3 and V is TRBV9; D is uncertain. V lost 0 bases and J lost 6, with 5 bases in between. Per the germline V gene, CDR1 is SGDLS and CDR2 is YYNGEE. This CDR3 has 12 amino acids.

In this sample, this clonotype turned up many times. The CDR3 DNA is TGTGCCAGCAGCTTAAGGCTAGCGTTCCTCATAGAGACCCAGTACTTC. Residues: CASSLRLAFLIETQYF. J is TRBJ2-5 and V is TRBV5-6; tentative D call: TRBD2 (6 bases). Trimming left V 2 bases short and J 4 bases short, with 18 bases between. Germline V lookup: CDR1 SGHDT, CDR2 YYEEEE. The CDR3 consists of 16 residues.

J is TRBJ1-2 and V is TRBV11-2; 9 positions match TRBD1. The junction had 4 bases not matched to a gene; V was cut back by 2 bases and J by 6 bases. The CDR3 loop spans 14 amino acids. Germline V gene sequence: CDR1 SGHAT, CDR2 FQNNGV. For the CDR3, the DNA is TGTGCCAGCAGCTTATCCCGGGACAGGGATGGCTACACCTTC. Translation: CASSLSRDRDGYTF.

The chain has TRBV7-2 and TRBJ2-7; the D gene is possibly TRBD2 (6 bases). Per germline, CDR1 SGHTA and CDR2 FQGNSA. The CDR3 loop spans 12 amino acids. Trimming pared 11 bases from V and 2 bases from J, leaving 13 bases between. The CDR3 protein is CAHGSGTYEQYF. CDR3 in DNA: TGTGCCCACGGGAGCGGTACCTACGAGCAGTACTTC.

The V gene is TRBV20-1, the J gene TRBJ1-5; no clear D. Trimming cost V 3 bases and J 0 bases, with 12 bases left between them. Germline loops: CDR1 DFQATT, CDR2 SNEGSKA (reference sequence). The CDR3 runs 15 residues. The CDR3 region is CSASVTAYSNQPQHF. CDR3 sequence (DNA): TGCAGTGCTAGTGTAACAGCCTATAGCAATCAGCCCCAGCATTTT.

V and J are TRBV7-9 and TRBJ2-3; possible D gene TRBD1, 6 bases. Trimming cost V 5 bases and J 0 bases, with 12 bases left between them. This CDR3 spans 15 amino acids. CDR1 is SEHNR and CDR2 is FQNEAQ in the germline V gene (reference sequence). CDR3 DNA sequence: TGTGCCAGCAGCCCCGGGACATTCAGCACAGATACGCAGTATTTT. Amino acids: CASSPGTFSTDTQYF.

The V call is TRBV24-1, the J call TRBJ2-4; D tentatively fits TRBD1 or TRBD2 (5 bases each). Germline V gives CDR1 KGHDR, CDR2 SFDVKD. With 3 bases removed from V and 4 bases from J, the gap between germline ends came to 15 bases. CDR3 size: 16 residues. CDR3 in amino acids: CATSDPLGTEKNIQYF. DNA of the CDR3: TGTGCCACCAGTGATCCTCTTGGGACGGAGAAAAACATTCAGTACTTC.

The sample holds a few counts of this clonotype. CDR3 in DNA: TGTGCCATCAGTCCCCGGACCCGCGGTGAACGGACCCAGTACTTC. This sequence encodes CAISPRTRGERTQYF. The V gene is TRBV10-3, the J gene TRBJ2-5; D uncertain. Germline CDR1 and CDR2: ENHRY and SYGVKD. The CDR3 runs 15 residues. Trimming left V 5 bases short and J 7 bases short, with 20 bases between.

This clonotype has only a few counts. The rearrangement links TRBV3-1 to TRBJ2-3; D is unresolved. CDR1 and CDR2 (germline): LGHDT, YNNKEL (reference sequence). The CDR3 is made up of 12 amino acids. Deletions cut 0 bases from V and 7 bases from J, with 5 bases between. In DNA, the CDR3 is TGTGCCAGCAGCCAAGATCTGAATACGCAGTATTTT. Its translation is CASSQDLNTQYF.

This clonotype was detected a few times. The chain links TRBV20-1 to TRBJ1-5, with 9 positions matching TRBD1. The junction had 2 bases not matched to a gene; V was cut back by 0 bases and J by 5 bases. The CDR3 loop spans 14 amino acids. CDR1 and CDR2 from the germline V gene are DFQATT and SNEGSKA (reference sequence). Here the CDR3 DNA reads TGCAGTGCTAGAGAGGGGACAGGGCATCAGCCCCAGCATTTT. Translation gives CSAREGTGHQPQHF.

This clonotype was detected ten times or more. This chain links TRBV20-1 with TRBJ2-3; possible D gene TRBD2, 5 bases. Germline CDR1 DFQATT, CDR2 SNEGSKA (reference sequence). This CDR3 is built from 12 residues. V was shortened by 5 bases and J by 2 bases, with 8 bases between the two germline ends. CDR3 protein: CSAPGNTDTQYF. CDR3 sequence (DNA): TGCAGTGCTCCGGGGAACACAGATACGCAGTATTTT.

The sample holds a few counts of this clonotype. The chain is built from TRBV11-2 and TRBJ2-5, with D possibly TRBD2 on 5 matching bases. Germline lookup yields CDR1 SGHAT and CDR2 FQNNGV. The V end was cut by 2 bases, the J end by 5 bases, with 30 bases between. The CDR3 sequence is 20 residues long. The CDR3 DNA is TGTGCCAGCAGCTTAAGGACTCTTCTGCCGTCGGTTTTCTTGGGGGAGACCCAGTACTTC. Encoded protein: CASSLRTLLPSVFLGETQYF.

The gene calls are TRBV20-1 and TRBJ2-1; no firm D call. The CDR3 length is 14 residues. V lost 5 bases and J 6 bases, leaving 17 bases between the germline ends. CDR1 and CDR2 from the germline V gene are DFQATT and SNEGSKA (reference sequence). CDR3 bases: TGCAGTGCTTCGACGGTTTTCATGTTCAATGAGCAGTTCTTC. Its translation: CSASTVFMFNEQFF.

This clonotype was picked up a small number of times. V usage is TRBV28 and J usage is TRBJ1-2; D gene unclear. Germline V gene lookup returns CDR1 MDHEN and CDR2 SYDVKM. CDR3 size: 13 residues. With 1 base removed from V and 6 bases from J, the gap between germline ends came to 9 bases. This CDR3 is CASSLYSLDGYTF. DNA of the CDR3: TGTGCCAGCAGTTTATACTCCCTCGATGGCTACACCTTC.

This clonotype was seen ten or more times. V usage is TRBV4-3 and J usage is TRBJ1-3, with D unresolved. V lost 0 bases and J lost 0, with 9 bases in between. The CDR3 extends over 16 amino acids. Germline V lookup: CDR1 LGHNA, CDR2 YSLEER. CDR3 DNA sequence: TGCGCCAGCAGCCAAGATCGCGGTCACTCTGGAAACACCATATATTTT. Encoded protein: CASSQDRGHSGNTIYF.

This clonotype was picked up many times. V and J are TRBV5-5 and TRBJ2-7; TRBD2 matches 7 bases. Germline-derived CDR1 and CDR2 are SGHKS and YYEKEE (reference sequence). With 4 bases clipped from V and 3 bases from J, the junction kept 7 bases outside the gene matches. CDR3 length: 14 amino acids. The CDR3 loop is CASSQRGLFYEQYF. The CDR3 coding sequence is TGTGCCAGCAGCCAGCGGGGCCTTTTCTACGAGCAGTACTTC.

There are a few counts of this clonotype. The chain employs TRBV7-9 and TRBJ1-2; 7 bases match TRBD1. Trimming took 2 bases from V and 5 from J; bases not matched to a gene: 8. The CDR3 totals 15 residues. CDR1 is SEHNR and CDR2 is FQNEAQ in the germline V gene (reference sequence). The CDR3 bases are TGTGCCAGCAGCTTATTCCAGGGGGGAAAGTATGGCTACACCTTC. Protein product: CASSLFQGGKYGYTF.

This clonotype appeared a few times. V usage is TRBV15 and J usage is TRBJ1-1, with D uncertain. CDR1 LNHNV and CDR2 YYDKDF come from the germline V gene (reference sequence). Trimming removed 1 base at V and 7 bases at J, with 4 bases between. The CDR3 consists of 11 residues. The CDR3 here is CATSRALEAFF. The CDR3 DNA reads TGTGCCACCAGCAGAGCCCTTGAAGCTTTCTTT.

The table lists this clonotype with many counts. This chain joins TRBV7-2 and TRBJ2-5; D is possibly TRBD2 (6 bases). The germline CDR1 and CDR2 sequences are SGHTA and FQGNSA. The CDR3 is 16 residues long. V lost 1 base to trimming and J lost 4 bases, with 16 bases between them. The CDR3 loop is CASSLVARRGGETQYF. The CDR3 nucleotides are TGTGCCAGCAGCTTAGTTGCTAGGCGGGGAGGAGAGACCCAGTACTTC. Based on the CDR3 plus reference TRBV7-2 and TRBJ2-5, the full variable domain is GAGVSQSPSNKVTEKGKDVELRCDPISGHTALYWYRQSLGQGLEFLIYFQGNSAPDKSGLPSDRFSAERTGGSVSTLTIQRTQQEDSAVYLCASSLVARRGGETQYFGPGTRLLVL.

This clonotype was seen a few times. The gene calls are TRBV5-1 and TRBJ1-1; no clear D. This CDR3 comprises 14 residues. Germline CDR1 and CDR2: SGHRS and YFSETQ. Trimming cost V 4 bases and J 1 base, with 11 bases left between them. The CDR3 DNA reads TGCGCCAGCAGCCCAATTACGGGGAACACTGAAGCTTTCTTT. It translates to CASSPITGNTEAFF.

This clonotype was recorded a few times. This sequence joins TRBV7-6 and TRBJ1-2; maybe TRBD1 (5 bases). V shed 0 bases and J shed 3 bases, with 11 bases lying between them. CDR3 size: 15 residues. CDR1 and CDR2 (germline): SGHVS, FNYEAQ. CDR3 loop: CASSLAGQAHYGYTF. The DNA of the CDR3 is TGTGCCAGCAGCTTAGCCGGACAAGCTCACTATGGCTACACCTTC.

This clonotype has just a few counts. The rearrangement uses TRBV3-1 and TRBJ2-7, with 7 bases fitting TRBD1. V was pared by 5 bases and J by 3 bases, with 16 bases of the junction left unmatched. Germline-derived CDR1 and CDR2 are LGHDT and YNNKEL (reference sequence). The CDR3 extends over 17 amino acids. The DNA of the CDR3 is TGTGCCAGCAGCAGGGGGCCCTTCGAAGCGTGGGACTACGAGCAGTACTTC. Its protein product is CASSRGPFEAWDYEQYF.

This clonotype was seen a handful of times. This chain links TRBV11-2 with TRBJ1-1, with TRBD1 as a possible D gene (5 bases). CDR1 is SGHAT, CDR2 FQNNGV, per germline. Trimming stripped 4 bases from V and 4 bases from J, with 19 bases between. The CDR3 covers 16 residues. Here the CDR3 reads CASSSVRGKASTEAFF. CDR3 sequence (DNA): TGTGCCAGCAGCTCTGTGAGGGGAAAGGCCAGCACTGAAGCTTTCTTT. The full variable domain, in which reference TRBV11-2 and TRBJ1-1 provide the parts outside the CDR3, is EAGVAQSPRYKIIEKRQSVAFWCNPISGHATLYWYQQILGQGPKLLIQFQNNGVVDDSQLPKDRFSAERLKGVDSTLKIQPAKLEDSAVYLCASSSVRGKASTEAFFGQGTRLTVV.

This chain connects TRBV28 to TRBJ1-5; tentative D call: TRBD1 (6 bases). The CDR3 contains 15 residues. V was shortened by 7 bases and J by 2 bases, with 15 bases between the two germline ends. The V gene's germline CDR1 is MDHEN and CDR2 SYDVKM. CDR3 region: CASNLAGGRNQPQHF. In DNA form, the CDR3 reads TGTGCCAGCAACTTGGCGGGGGGCCGCAATCAGCCCCAGCATTTT.

A few counts support this clonotype. The chain is built from TRBV6-2 or TRBV6-3 and TRBJ2-3; D ambiguous. Germline values: CDR1 MNHEY, CDR2 SVGEGT. CDR3 length equals 12 residues. Trimming took off 6 bases at V and 6 bases at J, with 10 bases between the two ends. CDR3 bases: TGTGCCAGCAGATACCCCGTGGATACGCAGTATTTT. It specifies CASRYPVDTQYF.